Below, 7 T cell receptor beta chains from the same sample are listed, as sequenced in a study of blood T cell repertoires in COVID-19. Here immunoSEQ multiplex PCR was the method, and the copy in TCRdb shows in-frame clones only, minus some. Of approximately 120,000 clones in the sample, around 86% were seen once. The sample comprised peripheral blood. Receptors were obtained from a man aged 55 to 70 with acute or convalescent COVID-19.

The genes are TRBV30 and TRBJ2-7; TRBD2 aligns across 7 bases. The V segment lost 1 base and the J segment 6 bases; nucleotides outside the gene matches: 0. The CDR3 is 11 amino acids. Looked up from germline, CDR1 is GTSNPN and CDR2 is SVGIG (reference sequence). CDR3 bases: TGTGCCTGGAGTGGGGAGGGCGAGCAGTACTTC. Its translation: CAWSGEGEQYF.

This chain connects TRBV7-9 to TRBJ1-2; 9 positions match TRBD1. The CDR3 contains 14 residues. Losses at the gene ends were 5 bases for V and 8 bases for J; bases not matched to a gene: 9. Germline V CDR1 and CDR2: SEHNR, FQNEAQ (reference sequence). The CDR3 DNA reads as TGTGCCAGCAGCCCTCCCGGGACAGGGAACGGCTACACCTTC. Protein: CASSPPGTGNGYTF.

The J gene is TRBJ2-7, the V gene TRBV7-8; a weak D match, TRBD2 (5 bases). The V end was cut by 5 bases, the J end by 0 bases, with 11 bases between. CDR1 SGHVS and CDR2 FQNEAQ come from the germline V gene. This CDR3 region has 14 residues. The chain's CDR3 is CASSLQRSSYEQYF. In nucleotides, the CDR3 is TGTGCCAGCAGCCTACAGCGGAGCTCCTACGAGCAGTACTTC.

Regarding this clone: The same CDR3 also results from other DNA sequences found in this sample. The chain employs TRBV7-2 and TRBJ2-1; 7 bases line up with TRBD2. CDR1 is SGHTA, CDR2 FQGNSA, per germline. The CDR3 runs to 14 residues. The V and J ends lost 1 base and 5 bases, in that order; junction bases with no gene match: 2. The CDR3 protein is CASSLGLADNEQFF. The CDR3, as DNA: TGTGCCAGCAGCTTAGGCCTAGCGGACAATGAGCAGTTCTTC.

The chain uses TRBV29-1 and TRBJ2-3, with TRBD2 identical over 9 bases. The junction had 6 bases not matched to a gene; V was cut back by 5 bases and J by 6 bases. The CDR3 length is 13 residues. The germline gives CDR1 SQVTM, CDR2 ANQGSEA. The chain's CDR3 is CSVSSGRTDTQYF. The CDR3 coding sequence is TGCAGCGTTAGTAGCGGGAGAACGGATACGCAGTATTTT.

The genes are TRBV28 and TRBJ2-7; 9 bases match TRBD2. The V and J ends lost 4 bases and 3 bases, in that order; junction bases with no gene match: 28. Looked up from germline, CDR1 is MDHEN and CDR2 is SYDVKM. This CDR3 comprises 22 residues. The CDR3: CASSSPYPPATRESSGDYEQYF. DNA for the CDR3: TGTGCCAGCAGTTCCCCCTATCCACCCGCCACACGGGAGTCTAGCGGGGACTACGAGCAGTACTTC.

This chain uses TRBV6-1 with TRBJ2-7; possibly TRBD1 for D (5 bases). Germline-derived CDR1 and CDR2 are MNHNS and SASEGT. The ends were cut back, 2 bases at V and 7 bases at J, with 15 bases in the middle. The CDR3 is made up of 14 amino acids. Written as DNA, the CDR3 is TGTGCCAGCAGTGAAAAAGGGGTCTCCCGGGAGCAGTACTTC. Residues: CASSEKGVSREQYF.